This TCR beta chain was retrieved from a study of cytomegalovirus exposure and HLA in healthy donors. Across the whole study: Among 150 million to 200 million T cells, an earlier analysis found roughly 100 million unique TCR beta sequences. Around four fifths of roughly 430 genotyped donors fell in the Caucasian-associated ancestry cluster.

The CDR3 totals 16 residues. Trimming took off 0 bases at V and 1 base at J, with 12 bases between the two ends. Germline lookup yields CDR1 SGHAT and CDR2 FQNNGV. The PCR ran on 60 Vbeta and 13 Jbeta primers. Clones were read by immunoSEQ multiplex PCR, and TCRdb kept only the in-frame ones, dropping some. The sample has tens of thousands of clones, about four fifths seen once. The V call is TRBV11-2, the J call TRBJ2-5; no firm D call. Sequencing was performed on PBMCs. The receptor comes from a woman between 40 and 55 years old in good health and CMV-seronegative. Here the CDR3 reads CASSLDRRSFQETQYF. DNA for the CDR3: TGTGCCAGCAGCTTAGACCGGCGGTCGTTCCAAGAGACCCAGTACTTC.